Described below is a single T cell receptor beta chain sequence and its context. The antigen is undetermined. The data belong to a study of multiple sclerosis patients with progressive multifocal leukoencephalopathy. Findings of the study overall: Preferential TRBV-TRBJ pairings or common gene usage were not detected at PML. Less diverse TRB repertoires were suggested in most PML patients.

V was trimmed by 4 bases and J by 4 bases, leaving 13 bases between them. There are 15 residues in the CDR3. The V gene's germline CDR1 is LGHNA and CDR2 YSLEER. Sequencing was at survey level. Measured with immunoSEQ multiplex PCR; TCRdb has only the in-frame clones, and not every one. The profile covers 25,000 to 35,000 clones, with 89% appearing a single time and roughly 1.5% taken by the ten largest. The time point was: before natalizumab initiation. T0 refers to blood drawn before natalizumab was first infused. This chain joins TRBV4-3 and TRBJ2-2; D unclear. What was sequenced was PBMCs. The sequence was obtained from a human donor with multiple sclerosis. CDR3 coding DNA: TGCGCCAGCAGCCCCTCACTCCCAGGCACCGGGGAGCTGTTTTTT. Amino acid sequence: CASSPSLPGTGELFF.